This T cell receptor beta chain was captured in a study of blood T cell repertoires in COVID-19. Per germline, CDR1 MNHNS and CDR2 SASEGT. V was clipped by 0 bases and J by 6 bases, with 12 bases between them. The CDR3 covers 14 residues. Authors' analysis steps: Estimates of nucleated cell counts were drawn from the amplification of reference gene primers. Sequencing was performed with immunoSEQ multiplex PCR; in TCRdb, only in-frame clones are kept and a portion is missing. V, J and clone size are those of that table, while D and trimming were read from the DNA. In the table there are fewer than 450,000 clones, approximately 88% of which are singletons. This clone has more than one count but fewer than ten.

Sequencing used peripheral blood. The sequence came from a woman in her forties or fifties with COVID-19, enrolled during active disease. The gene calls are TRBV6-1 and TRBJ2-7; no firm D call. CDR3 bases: TGTGCCAGCAGTGAAGCGCTTATGGCACCCGAGCAGTACTTC. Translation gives CASSEALMAPEQYF.